The rows below give T cell receptor beta chains drawn from one sample of a study of T cells in Graves' hyperthyroidism and ophthalmopathy. TCRdb re-called the multiplex PCR reads through MiXCR, storing one row per CDR3 protein. The table shows a few hundred thousand distinct CDR3 sequences, with approximately 17% occurring only once. What was sequenced was blood. Receptors were obtained from a man younger than 35 with Graves' ophthalmopathy. CDR3s include the opening cysteine and the closing phenylalanine or tryptophan. A D gene is named only where the DNA matches it firmly. Rows may omit the clone size; those that give it use once, few, many or a size class.

D	size	V	J	CDR3	DNA
NA	many	TRBV7-9	TRBJ2-1	CASSLAAGRNEQFF	TGTGCCAGCAGCTTAGCGGCAGGAAGGAATGAGCAGTTCTTC
NA	many	TRBV3-1	TRBJ2-7	CASSHQDYEQYF	TGTGCCAGCAGCCACCAAGACTACGAGCAGTACTTC
TRBD1	NA	TRBV25-1	TRBJ1-2	CASSEGTGSRYGYTF	TGTGCCAGCAGCGAAGGGACAGGGAGTCGGTATGGCTACACCTTC
NA	once	TRBV20-1	TRBJ2-7	CSAGIGGSSYEQYF	TGCAGTGCTGGCATCGGCGGCAGCTCCTACGAGCAGTACTTC
TRBD1	few	TRBV11-2	TRBJ2-6	CASSLVSGTGVPSGANVLTF	TGTGCCAGCAGCTTAGTGTCCGGGACAGGGGTCCCTTCTGGGGCCAACGTCCTGACTTTC
TRBD1	many	TRBV27	TRBJ1-4	CASSFDREAEKLFF	TGTGCCAGCAGTTTTGACAGGGAGGCTGAAAAACTGTTTTTT
TRBD2	NA	TRBV7-3	TRBJ2-1	CASRPSGGRGEQFF	TGTGCCAGCAGACCTAGCGGGGGGCGGGGTGAGCAGTTCTTC
NA	few	TRBV19	TRBJ1-1	CASSIAREVDEAFF	TGTGCCAGTAGTATAGCCAGGGAGGTCGATGAAGCTTTCTTT
NA	many	TRBV5-1	TRBJ1-4	CASSQDSTNEKLFF	TGCGCCAGCAGCCAGGACTCAACTAATGAAAAACTGTTTTTT
NA	many	TRBV10-2	TRBJ2-7	CASSSGAEQYF	TGCGCCAGCAGTAGTGGCGCGGAGCAGTACTTC
NA	many	TRBV11-2	TRBJ2-1	CASSSIKGLSFNEQFF	TGTGCCAGCAGCTCCATAAAGGGGCTATCTTTCAATGAGCAGTTCTTC
TRBD1	many	TRBV7-2	TRBJ1-1	CASSRDRAREVAFF	TGTGCCAGCAGCCGGGACAGAGCCCGGGAGGTAGCTTTCTTT
TRBD1	many	TRBV20-1	TRBJ2-7	CSFTDRGMIYEQYF	TGCAGTTTCACGGACAGGGGGATGATATACGAGCAGTACTTC
NA	NA	TRBV20-1	TRBJ1-5	CSAPRGYSDSNQPQHF	TGCAGTGCTCCCCGCGGGTATTCAGATAGCAATCAGCCCCAGCATTTT
NA	NA	TRBV20-1	TRBJ2-5	CSARRGQQETQYF	TGCAGTGCTAGAAGGGGACAACAAGAGACCCAGTACTTC
TRBD1	NA	TRBV5-5	TRBJ1-2	CASSLEGATLYGYTF	TGTGCCAGCAGCTTGGAGGGGGCTACCCTCTATGGCTACACCTTC
NA	NA	TRBV5-4	TRBJ1-5	CASSRGERQPQHF	TGTGCCAGCAGCCGGGGGGAGCGTCAGCCCCAGCATTTT
NA	NA	TRBV7-9	TRBJ1-6	CASSTQIGYSPLHF	TGTGCCAGCAGCACGCAAATCGGTTATTCACCCCTCCACTTT
NA	many	TRBV12-3/TRBV12-4	TRBJ2-5	CASSPSGTQETQYF	TGTGCCAGCAGTCCTTCAGGTACCCAAGAGACCCAGTACTTC
NA	many	TRBV3-1	TRBJ2-5	CASSQGPYQETQYF	TGTGCCAGCAGCCAGGGACCATACCAAGAGACCCAGTACTTC
TRBD1	many	TRBV2	TRBJ1-5	CASTQGTASNQPQHF	TGTGCCAGCACCCAAGGGACAGCTAGCAATCAGCCCCAGCATTTT
NA	many	TRBV27	TRBJ1-1	CASSLKGVGTEAFF	TGTGCCAGCAGTTTAAAGGGGGTGGGCACTGAAGCTTTCTTT